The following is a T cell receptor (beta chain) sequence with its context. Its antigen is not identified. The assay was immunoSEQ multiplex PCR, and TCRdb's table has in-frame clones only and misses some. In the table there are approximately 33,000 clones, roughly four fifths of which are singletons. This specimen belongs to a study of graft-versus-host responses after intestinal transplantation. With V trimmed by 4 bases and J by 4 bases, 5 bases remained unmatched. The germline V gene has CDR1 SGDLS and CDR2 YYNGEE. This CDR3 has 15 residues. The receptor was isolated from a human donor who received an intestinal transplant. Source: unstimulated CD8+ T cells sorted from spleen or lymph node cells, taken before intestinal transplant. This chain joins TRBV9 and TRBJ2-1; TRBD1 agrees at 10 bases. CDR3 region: CASSLRDRGYNEQFF. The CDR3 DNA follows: TGTGCCAGCAGCCTCCGGGACAGGGGTTACAATGAGCAGTTCTTC.